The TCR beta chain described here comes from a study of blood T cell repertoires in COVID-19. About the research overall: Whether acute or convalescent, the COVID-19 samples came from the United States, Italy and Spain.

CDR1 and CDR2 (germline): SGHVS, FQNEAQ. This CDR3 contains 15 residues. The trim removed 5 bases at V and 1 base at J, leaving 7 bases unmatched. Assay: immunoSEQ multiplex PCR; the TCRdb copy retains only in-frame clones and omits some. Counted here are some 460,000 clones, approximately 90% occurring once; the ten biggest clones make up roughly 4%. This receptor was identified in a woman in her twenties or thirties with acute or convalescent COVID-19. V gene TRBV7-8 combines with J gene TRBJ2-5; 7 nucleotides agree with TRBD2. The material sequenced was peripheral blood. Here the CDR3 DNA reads TGTGCCAGCAGCCTCCAGCGGGGCCCCCAAGAGACCCAGTACTTC. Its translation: CASSLQRGPQETQYF. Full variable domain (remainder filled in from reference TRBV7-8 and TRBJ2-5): GAGVSQSPRYKVAKRGQDVALRCDPISGHVSLFWYQQALGQGPEFLTYFQNEAQLDKSGLPSDRFFAERPEGSVSTLKIQRTQQEDSAVYLCASSLQRGPQETQYFGPGTRLLVL.